The rows below give T cell receptor beta chains drawn from one sample of a study of patients and donors after allogeneic stem cell transplantation. TCRdb re-called the RT-PCR reads with MiXCR, one entry per CDR3 protein. The sample includes about 960,000 distinct CDR3 sequences, over 15% of them seen just once. Sequenced input: blood, either unsorted or a sorted T cell fraction (not recorded which). All receptors derive from a human donor who was either an allogeneic HSCT recipient or a stem cell or donor lymphocyte infusion donor (not recorded which). It is not recorded whose cells these are; they may come from a transplant donor. CDR3s include the opening cysteine and the closing phenylalanine or tryptophan. A D gene is named only where the DNA matches it firmly. Clone size is not always given. Where it is, it says once, few, many or a class for expanded clones.

>-|TRBV19|TRBJ2-1|-
CASSIGRLNEQFF
TGTGCCAGTAGTATTGGCCGTCTCAATGAGCAGTTCTTC
>-|TRBV12-5|TRBJ2-3|-
CASGADYSDTQYF
TGTGCTAGTGGTGCAGACTACTCAGATACGCAGTATTTT
>few|TRBV20-1|TRBJ1-2|-
CSARGPGGYGYTF
TGCAGTGCTAGGGGTCCGGGGGGCTATGGCTACACCTTC
>-|TRBV12-3/TRBV12-4|TRBJ2-7|-
CASSFSTGKYEQYF
TGTGCCAGCAGTTTTTCCACAGGGAAGTACGAGCAGTACTTC
>-|TRBV25-1|TRBJ2-5|-
CASSAPVGFVSPQETQYF
TGTGCCAGCAGTGCCCCGGTGGGGTTTGTATCTCCCCAAGAGACCCAGTACTTC
>many|TRBV12-3/TRBV12-4|TRBJ2-3|TRBD2
CASSGNTDTQYF
TGTGCCAGTAGCGGGAACACAGATACGCAGTATTTT
>few|TRBV5-5|TRBJ1-2|-
CASSFHSGRLNYGYTF
TGTGCCAGCAGCTTTCACTCGGGACGGCTTAACTATGGCTACACCTTC
>-|TRBV24-1|TRBJ2-1|-
CATSDLRVGAGDGNEQFF
TGTGCCACCAGTGATTTGAGGGTTGGAGCGGGTGATGGTAATGAGCAGTTCTTC
>-|TRBV20-1|TRBJ2-7|-
CSAEARGTYEQYF
TGCAGTGCCGAGGCGCGGGGAACATACGAGCAGTACTTC
>-|TRBV2|TRBJ2-3|-
CASSEERAPLTDTQYF
TGTGCCAGCAGTGAAGAACGGGCACCGCTCACAGATACGCAGTATTTT
>few|TRBV19|TRBJ1-2|TRBD1
CASSIKGQGNYGYTF
TGTGCCAGTAGTATAAAAGGACAGGGGAACTATGGCTACACCTTC
>many|TRBV5-1|TRBJ2-1|TRBD1
CASSFYRDSHNEQFF
TGCGCCAGCAGCTTTTACCGGGACAGCCACAATGAGCAGTTCTTC
>-|TRBV6-1|TRBJ1-1|TRBD1
CASSDGTVSLEAFF
TGTGCCAGCAGTGATGGGACAGTTTCTCTTGAAGCTTTCTTT
>-|TRBV28|TRBJ2-2|TRBD2
CASRPTSGGPYRNTGELFF
TGTGCCAGCAGACCTACTAGCGGGGGGCCCTACAGGAACACCGGGGAGCTGTTTTTT
>many|TRBV18|TRBJ2-1|-
CASSPGNNEQFF
TGTGCCAGCTCACCAGGGAACAATGAGCAGTTCTTC
>-|TRBV19|TRBJ2-1|-
CASSIQGNEQFF
TGTGCCAGTAGTATCCAGGGCAATGAGCAGTTCTTC
>many|TRBV29-1|TRBJ2-1|-
CSVEGKSYNEQFF
TGCAGCGTTGAAGGGAAATCCTACAATGAGCAGTTCTTC
>-|TRBV11-2|TRBJ2-1|TRBD2
CASSLALAGEQFF
TGTGCCAGCAGCTTAGCACTAGCGGGGGAGCAGTTCTTC
>-|TRBV2|TRBJ2-2|TRBD2
CASRPPGLAVRAGELFF
TGTGCCAGCAGACCTCCGGGACTAGCGGTTAGGGCCGGGGAGCTGTTTTTT
>-|TRBV29-1|TRBJ1-1|TRBD1
CSVEDYGTGVAEAFF
TGCAGCGTTGAAGATTACGGGACAGGGGTTGCTGAAGCTTTCTTT
>many|TRBV5-5|TRBJ2-2|TRBD2
CASSLAAGLAVNTGELFF
TGTGCCAGCAGCTTGGCCGCGGGACTAGCGGTTAACACCGGGGAGCTGTTTTTT
>few|TRBV19|TRBJ1-1|-
CASSIRQDRMNTEAFF
TGTGCCAGTAGTATTCGGCAGGACCGGATGAACACTGAAGCTTTCTTT
>-|TRBV20-1|TRBJ1-1|-
CSARDLNTEAFF
TGCAGTGCTAGAGACTTGAACACTGAAGCTTTCTTT
>-|TRBV21-1|TRBJ2-3|-
CASSRLADEISTDTQYF
TGTGCCAGCAGCAGGCTAGCGGACGAAATTTCCACAGATACGCAGTATTTT
>-|TRBV6-1|TRBJ1-2|-
CASSRGSRDYGYTF
TGTGCCAGCAGCCGGGGTTCCCGTGACTATGGCTACACCTTC
>-|TRBV7-2|TRBJ2-7|-
CASSPAPGRSYEQYF
TGTGCCAGCAGCCCCGCCCCGGGCCGCTCCTACGAGCAGTACTTC
>-|TRBV7-9|TRBJ2-4|TRBD1
CASSLKGQIQYF
TGTGCCAGCAGCCTTAAGGGACAGATCCAGTACTTC
>once|TRBV5-1|TRBJ2-1|-
CASSLGPAGPNNEQFF
TGCGCCAGCAGCTTGGGTCCCGCGGGGCCGAACAATGAGCAGTTCTTC
>few|TRBV20-1|TRBJ1-1|-
CSAREPRVPNTEAFF
TGCAGTGCTAGAGAACCCCGGGTCCCGAACACTGAAGCTTTCTTT
>few|TRBV20-1|TRBJ1-2|-
CSARVASGPYGYTF
TGCAGTGCTAGAGTGGCGTCTGGTCCCTATGGCTACACCTTC
>-|TRBV20-1|TRBJ2-5|-
CSARDMGARETQYF
TGCAGTGCTAGAGATATGGGGGCGCGAGAGACCCAGTACTTC
>few|TRBV12-3/TRBV12-4|TRBJ2-7|TRBD2
CASSSAGGTYEQYF
TGTGCCAGCAGTTCAGCGGGAGGGACCTACGAGCAGTACTTC
>few|TRBV7-8|TRBJ2-7|TRBD1
CASSLGAGGAEEQYF
TGTGCCAGCAGCTTAGGGGCAGGGGGCGCGGAAGAGCAGTACTTC
>-|TRBV21-1|TRBJ1-2|-
CASSPRQHLNYGYTF
TGTGCCAGCAGCCCCCGACAGCACCTTAACTATGGCTACACCTTC
>-|TRBV7-6|TRBJ1-2|-
CASSLEASPPITF
TGTGCCAGCAGCTTAGAGGCTAGCCCTCCGATCACCTTC
>many|TRBV5-1|TRBJ1-2|-
CASSLAGGGYTF
TGTGCCAGCAGTTTGGCGGGGGGAGGCTACACCTTC
>few|TRBV10-3|TRBJ1-1|TRBD1
CAISLTQTGENTEAFF
TGTGCCATCAGCCTAACCCAGACAGGGGAAAACACTGAAGCTTTCTTT
>-|TRBV2|TRBJ1-2|-
CASSKEGRDYGYTF
TGTGCCAGCAGTAAAGAGGGGCGGGACTATGGCTACACCTTC
>-|TRBV3-1|TRBJ2-1|-
CASSLRGIGRRIHNEQFF
TGTGCCAGCAGCCTCCGGGGCATCGGACGGAGGATCCACAATGAGCAGTTCTTC
>-|TRBV19|TRBJ2-1|-
CASSIVRRGQNEQFF
TGTGCCAGTAGTATAGTACGACGGGGGCAGAATGAGCAGTTCTTC
>-|TRBV9|TRBJ2-5|-
CASSVAPYQETQYF
TGTGCCAGCAGCGTAGCCCCGTACCAAGAGACCCAGTACTTC
>few|TRBV12-3/TRBV12-4|TRBJ1-1|TRBD1
CASSLVTGAEAFF
TGTGCCAGCAGTTTAGTGACAGGGGCTGAAGCTTTCTTT
>-|TRBV7-9|TRBJ2-5|-
CASSFGDSGRIEETQYF
TGTGCCAGCAGCTTCGGGGACTCAGGGAGGATCGAGGAGACCCAGTACTTC
>few|TRBV4-2|TRBJ1-5|-
CASSQEAYQPQHF
TGTGCCAGCAGCCAAGAGGCGTATCAGCCCCAGCATTTT
>few|TRBV5-1|TRBJ1-2|-
CASSLGVAETYGYTF
TGCGCCAGCAGCTTGGGGGTAGCCGAGACCTATGGCTACACCTTC
>-|TRBV20-1|TRBJ2-7|-
CSADPHTTGEQYF
TGCAGTGCTGATCCCCATACTACTGGCGAGCAGTACTTC
>-|TRBV3-1|TRBJ1-1|TRBD1
CASSHSGTGEVAFF
TGTGCCAGCAGCCATTCCGGGACAGGGGAAGTGGCTTTCTTT
>few|TRBV4-1|TRBJ2-1|TRBD1
CASSQDPGQGMHEQFF
TGCGCCAGCAGCCAAGATCCAGGACAGGGGATGCATGAGCAGTTCTTC
>-|TRBV20-1|TRBJ1-5|TRBD1
CSATRLGGSNQPQHF
TGCAGTGCTACTCGTTTAGGGGGCAGCAATCAGCCCCAGCATTTT
>-|TRBV30|TRBJ2-3|TRBD1
CAWGQGAGTDTQYF
TGTGCCTGGGGACAGGGGGCCGGCACAGATACGCAGTATTTT
>-|TRBV18|TRBJ2-5|-
CASSPKREETQYF
TGTGCCAGCTCACCAAAAAGGGAGGAGACCCAGTACTTC
>-|TRBV12-3/TRBV12-4|TRBJ1-5|-
CASSIYGNQPQHF
TGTGCCAGCTCAATCTATGGCAATCAGCCCCAGCATTTT
>-|TRBV6-2/TRBV6-3|TRBJ2-5|TRBD1
CASKHRGHETQYF
TGTGCCAGCAAACACAGGGGGCACGAGACCCAGTACTTC
>few|TRBV5-1|TRBJ1-1|-
CASSLGGHLNTEAFF
TGCGCCAGCAGCTTGGGCGGACATTTGAACACTGAAGCTTTCTTT
>-|TRBV7-9|TRBJ2-3|TRBD2
CASSLSRLAGDTDTQYF
TGTGCCAGCAGCTTATCTCGACTAGCGGGGGACACAGATACGCAGTATTTT